This T cell receptor (beta chain) was retrieved from a study of blood T cell repertoires in COVID-19. Study-wide context: Both acute and convalescent COVID-19 samples were obtained from the United States, Italy and Spain.

Repertoires were generated with immunoSEQ multiplex PCR, while TCRdb's copy carries only in-frame clones and drops some. The sample includes 200,000 or so clones, about 91% of them seen just once. From germline, CDR1 is MNHEY and CDR2 SMNVEV (reference sequence). The V and J ends lost 0 bases and 8 bases respectively, with 16 bases between them. The CDR3 runs 15 residues. The source is a woman in her 40s with acute COVID-19. The chain recombines TRBV27 with TRBJ1-2, with D possibly matching TRBD1 (6 bases). The sample taken for sequencing was PBMCs or T cells enriched from blood (not recorded which). The CDR3 nucleotides are TGTGCCAGCAGTTTATCGATCGGGTGGGGGGGCGGCTACACCTTC. It yields the protein CASSLSIGWGGGYTF.